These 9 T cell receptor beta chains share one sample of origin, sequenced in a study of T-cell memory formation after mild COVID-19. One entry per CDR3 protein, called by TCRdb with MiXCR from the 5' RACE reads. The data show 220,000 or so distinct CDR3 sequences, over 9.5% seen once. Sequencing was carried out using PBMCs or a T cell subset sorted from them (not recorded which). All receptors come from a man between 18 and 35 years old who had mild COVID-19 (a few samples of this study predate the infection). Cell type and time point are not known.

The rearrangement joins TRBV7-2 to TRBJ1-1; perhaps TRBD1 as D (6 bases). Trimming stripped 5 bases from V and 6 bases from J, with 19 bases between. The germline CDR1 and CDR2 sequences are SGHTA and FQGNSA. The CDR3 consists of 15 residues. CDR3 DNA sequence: TGTGCCAGCAGCCGTGGAGGGGGGGCTAGGGCTGAAGCTTTCTTT. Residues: CASSRGGGARAEAFF. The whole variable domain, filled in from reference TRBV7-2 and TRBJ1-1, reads GAGVSQSPSNKVTEKGKDVELRCDPISGHTALYWYRQSLGQGLEFLIYFQGNSAPDKSGLPSDRFSAERTGGSVSTLTIQRTQQEDSAVYLCASSRGGGARAEAFFGQGTRLTVV.

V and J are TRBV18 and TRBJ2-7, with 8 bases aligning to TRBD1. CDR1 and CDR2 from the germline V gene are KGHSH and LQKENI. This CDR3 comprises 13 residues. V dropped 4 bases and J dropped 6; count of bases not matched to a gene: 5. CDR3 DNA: TGTGCCAGCTCACGGCAGGGGGCTGGCGAGCAGTACGTC. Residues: CASSRQGAGEQYV.

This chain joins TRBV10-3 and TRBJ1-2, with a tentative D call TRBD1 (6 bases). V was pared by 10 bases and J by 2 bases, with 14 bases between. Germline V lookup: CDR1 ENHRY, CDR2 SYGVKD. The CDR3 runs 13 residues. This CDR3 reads CATVTGYNYGYTF. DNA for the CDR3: TGTGCCACTGTAACAGGGTACAACTATGGCTACACCTTC.

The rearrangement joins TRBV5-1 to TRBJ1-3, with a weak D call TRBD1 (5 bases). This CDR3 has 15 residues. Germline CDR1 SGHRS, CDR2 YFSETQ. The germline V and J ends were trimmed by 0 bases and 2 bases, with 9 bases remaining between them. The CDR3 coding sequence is TGCGCCAGCAGCTTGGCCCCAGGGACTGGAAACACCATATATTTT. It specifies CASSLAPGTGNTIYF.

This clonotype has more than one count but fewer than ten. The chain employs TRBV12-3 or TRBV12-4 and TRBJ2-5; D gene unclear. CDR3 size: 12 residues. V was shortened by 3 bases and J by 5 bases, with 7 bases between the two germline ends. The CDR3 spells CASSFGAETQYF. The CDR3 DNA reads TGTGCCAGCAGTTTCGGAGCGGAGACCCAGTACTTC.

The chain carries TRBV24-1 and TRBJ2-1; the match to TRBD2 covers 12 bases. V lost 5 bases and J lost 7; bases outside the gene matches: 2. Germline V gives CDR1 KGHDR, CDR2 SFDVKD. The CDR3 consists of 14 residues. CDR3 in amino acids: CATSASGGGNEQFF. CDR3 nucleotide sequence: TGTGCCACCAGTGCTAGCGGGGGGGGGAATGAGCAGTTCTTC.

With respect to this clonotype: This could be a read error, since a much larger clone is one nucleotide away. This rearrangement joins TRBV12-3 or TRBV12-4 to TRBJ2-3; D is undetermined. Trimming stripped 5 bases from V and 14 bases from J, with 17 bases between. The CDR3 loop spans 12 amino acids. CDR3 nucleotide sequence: TGTGCCAGCAGTATAGACTGGGGAAATCCGTATTTT. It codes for CASSIDWGNPYF.

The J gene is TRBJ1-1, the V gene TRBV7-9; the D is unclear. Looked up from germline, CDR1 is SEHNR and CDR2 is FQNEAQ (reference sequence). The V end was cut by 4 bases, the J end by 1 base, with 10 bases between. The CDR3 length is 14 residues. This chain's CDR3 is CASSSTEPNTEAFF. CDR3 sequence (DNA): TGTGCCAGCAGCTCTACAGAGCCGAACACTGAAGCTTTCTTT.

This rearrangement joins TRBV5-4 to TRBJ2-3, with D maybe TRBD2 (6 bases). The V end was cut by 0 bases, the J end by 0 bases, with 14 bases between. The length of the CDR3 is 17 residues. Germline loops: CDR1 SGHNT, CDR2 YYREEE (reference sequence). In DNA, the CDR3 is TGTGCCAGCAGCTTGGCGGGGAAGGCGGGGAGCACAGATACGCAGTATTTT. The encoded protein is CASSLAGKAGSTDTQYF.